A few counts support the clone carrying this T cell receptor (beta chain). Together with a sample-barcoded 5' primer, a J-beta primer mix was included in a second PCR lasting about 7 to 12 cycles. In TCRdb, the 5' RACE reads were re-called with MiXCR into one record per CDR3 protein. The sample shows roughly 730,000 distinct CDR3 sequences, approximately 53% of them seen only once. The data were taken from a study of blood T cells in healthy people across ages. Study background: With template switching, about one barcoded beta molecule was captured per two T cells.

The CDR3 extends over 18 amino acids. Trimming took 4 bases from V and 0 from J; bases not matched to a gene: 9. Germline V gene sequence: CDR1 SGHRS, CDR2 YFSETQ. The clonotype comes from a man in his forties in good health. Sequencing was performed on blood. This chain links TRBV5-1 with TRBJ2-1; 11 nucleotides match TRBD2. This chain's CDR3 is CASSHSGRAVRSYNEQFF. The CDR3 DNA sequence: TGCGCCAGCAGCCATAGCGGGAGGGCCGTGCGCTCCTACAATGAGCAGTTCTTC.